This record looks at one T cell receptor (beta chain) sequence and its context. Its antigen is still unknown. V trimming: 5 bases; J trimming: 6 bases; junction bases outside the gene matches: 6. This CDR3 spans 15 amino acids. Germline loops: CDR1 SEHNR, CDR2 FQNEAQ (reference sequence). These data are taken from a study of vaccination effects on CD4 cells after COVID-19. General study points: Early post-infection timepoints were absent, and convalescent patients were few.

Following 10 days of culture, CD4+ T cells were isolated. Of the BNT162b2 and mRNA-1273 vaccines, participants received two doses of one or the other. According to the study, vaccine recipients showed no prior SARS-CoV-2 infection and negative nucleocapsid antibodies. Cultures got half-medium changes with IL-2 on days 3 and 7. TCRdb's copy holds only in-frame clones and misses some; the assay was immunoSEQ multiplex PCR. Among more than 60,000 clones listed, 70% to 85% were seen once. Sequenced material: CD4+ T cells from PBMCs cultured without peptide, taken after COVID-19 vaccination. The sequence was collected from a human donor who received a COVID-19 vaccine. This rearrangement joins TRBV7-9 to TRBJ1-4, with TRBD1 matching 10 bases. The CDR3 reads CASSGRDRGHEKLFF. Written as DNA, the CDR3 is TGTGCCAGCAGCGGACGGGACAGGGGCCATGAAAAACTGTTTTTT.